Sequencing of this T cell receptor beta chain was carried out in a study of TIL therapy for anti-PD-1-resistant metastatic lung cancer. General study points: Patients were highly selected, enriched for treatment-naive, never-smoker and oncogene-addicted cases.

This clone appeared once. The antigen is undetermined. The libraries were made with immunoSEQ v3. Produced via immunoSEQ multiplex PCR; TCRdb's table is partial and in-frame only. The data show 25,000 to 30,000 clones, less than 65% seen once. This CDR3 region has 19 residues. This sample's time point: pre-treatment sample, taken before nivolumab and TIL therapy. Tumor tissue came from excised metastases, mostly pleural nodules or supraclavicular lymph nodes. Patients were adults with stage 4 NSCLC. The chain combines TRBV21-1 with TRBJ1-1; the table assigns TRBD1, which was not confirmed against the DNA. TRBV21-1 is noted as a pseudogene. This TCR came from a woman aged 30 to 85 with non-small cell lung cancer. The specimen comprised tumor tissue, sampled at baseline. CDR3: CASSKLGQGANGDDTEAFF. CDR3 DNA: TGTGCCAGCAGCAAGCTCGGACAGGGCGCTAACGGGGACGACACTGAAGCTTTCTTT.